This TCR beta chain was retrieved from a study of blood T cell repertoires in COVID-19. Whole-study context: Samples taken during acute and convalescent COVID-19 were collected in the United States, Italy and Spain. Sources were T cells, B-cell-depleted T cells, or PBMCs; the material itself was cDNA or gDNA.

Original analysis: The assay estimated nucleated cells by amplifying reference gene primers. Generated by immunoSEQ multiplex PCR, the TCRdb table keeps only in-frame clones and is missing some. V, J and clone size reflect that table, while D and trimming were determined from the DNA. The profile shows some 80,000 clones, more than 70% of them singletons. The V gene's germline CDR1 is SNHLY and CDR2 FYNNEI. CDR3 length: 15 residues. V lost 4 bases and J lost 4; bases outside the gene matches: 9. The V gene is TRBV2, the J gene TRBJ2-5; TRBD1 matches 7 bases. Sequencing was performed on peripheral blood. The receptor comes from a human donor in a cohort sampled during active COVID-19. In DNA, the CDR3 is TGTGCCAGCAGTGTTGAGGGGGCCGGGCGAGAGACCCAGTACTTC. Residues: CASSVEGAGRETQYF.